A single sample is the source of the 18 T cell receptor beta chains below, sequenced in a study of T cells after yellow fever vaccination. Each CDR3 protein is one row after TCRdb ran MiXCR on the 5' RACE reads. The sample records 150,000 to 200,000 distinct CDR3 sequences, over 7% being singletons. Sequencing was performed on CD8+ T cells sorted from PBMCs, taken 45 days after the yellow fever booster vaccination. These receptors were obtained from a young man who received the YFV17D yellow fever vaccine.

This chain uses TRBV10-1 with TRBJ2-3, with a possible D match to TRBD2 (6 bases). The germline CDR1 and CDR2 sequences are WNHNN and SYGVQD (reference sequence). V lost 6 bases and J 0 bases, leaving 10 bases between the germline ends. The CDR3 contains 14 residues. The CDR3 loop reads CASSAGRSTDTQYF. CDR3 DNA sequence: TGCGCCAGCAGCGCGGGACGGAGCACAGATACGCAGTATTTT.

The chain is built from TRBV20-1 and TRBJ2-7; D perhaps matches TRBD1 (6 bases). The CDR3 totals 10 residues. CDR1 is DFQATT, CDR2 SNEGSKA, per germline (reference sequence). CDR3 region: CGTQGYEQYF. CDR3 nucleotide sequence: TGCGGAACACAGGGCTACGAGCAGTACTTC.

The chain combines TRBV5-1 with TRBJ2-3; the D is unclear. Looked up from germline, CDR1 is SGHRS and CDR2 is YFSETQ. Trimming removed 4 bases at V and 5 bases at J, with 8 bases between. The CDR3 is 12 amino acids. The CDR3 spells CASSPNQDTQYF. The CDR3 nucleotides read TGCGCCAGCAGCCCGAATCAAGATACGCAGTATTTT. Variable domain in full (rest from reference TRBV5-1 and TRBJ2-3): KAGVTQTPRYLIKTRGQQVTLSCSPISGHRSVSWYQQTPGQGLQFLFEYFSETQRNKGNFPGRFSGRQFSNSRSEMNVSTLELGDSALYLCASSPNQDTQYFGPGTRLTVL.

This clonotype has only a few counts. The chain employs TRBV29-1 and TRBJ1-1; D is perhaps TRBD1 (6 bases). The CDR3 loop spans 14 amino acids. From germline, CDR1 is SQVTM and CDR2 ANQGSEA. The germline V and J ends were trimmed by 4 bases and 1 base, with 13 bases remaining between them. The CDR3 coding sequence is TGCAGCGTTGTGGGGGCCTTCCCGAACACTGAAGCTTTCTTT. It is translated as CSVVGAFPNTEAFF. Full variable domain (missing parts from reference TRBV29-1 and TRBJ1-1): SAVISQKPSRDICQRGTSLTIQCQVDSQVTMMFWYRQQPGQSLTLIATANQGSEATYESGFVIDKFPISRPNLTFSTLTVSNMSPEDSSIYLCSVVGAFPNTEAFFGQGTRLTVV.

The V and J genes are TRBV5-4 and TRBJ1-2; D is ambiguous. The CDR3 sequence is 15 residues long. V shed 2 bases and J shed 4 bases, with 15 bases lying between them. Germline-derived CDR1 and CDR2 are SGHNT and YYREEE (reference sequence). The CDR3 spells CASSLPDGRSYGYTF. CDR3 DNA sequence: TGTGCCAGCAGCTTACCTGACGGGAGGTCCTATGGCTACACCTTC. The variable domain in full, completed from reference TRBV5-4 and TRBJ1-2, reads ETGVTQSPTHLIKTRGQQVTLRCSSQSGHNTVSWYQQALGQGPQFIFQYYREEENGRGNFPPRFSGLQFPNYSSELNVNALELDDSALYLCASSLPDGRSYGYTFGSGTRLTVV.

This sequence joins TRBV23-1 and TRBJ2-1, with a weak D call TRBD1 (6 bases). TRBV23-1 is an ORF; its function is uncertain. The length of the CDR3 is 14 residues. The ends were cut back, 11 bases at V and 0 bases at J, with 14 bases in the middle. The CDR3, as DNA: TGCGCCCGTCATACAGGGAGCTCCTACAATGAGCAGTTCTTC. Translating it yields CARHTGSSYNEQFF.

The chain joins TRBV6-4 to TRBJ2-1, with 14 bases matching TRBD2. Germline CDR1 is MRHNA and CDR2 is SNTAGT. CDR3 size: 18 residues. V trimming: 3 bases; J trimming: 5 bases; junction bases outside the gene matches: 9. Here the CDR3 DNA reads TGTGCCAGCAGTGAGACAACCCTGACTAGCGGGGGGGACAATGAGCAGTTCTTC. Its translation: CASSETTLTSGGDNEQFF.

The chain couples TRBV19 to TRBJ2-2, with D possibly being TRBD1 or TRBD2 (6 bases each). The V end lost 5 bases, the J end lost 3 bases, and 10 bases lay between the germline ends. There are 14 residues in the CDR3. The germline V gene encodes CDR1 LNHDA and CDR2 SQIVND (reference sequence). The CDR3: CASSWGAYTGELFF. The CDR3 DNA reads TGTGCCAGTAGTTGGGGGGCTTACACCGGGGAGCTGTTTTTT.

The CDR3 DNA reads TGTGCCAGCAGCTTAATCGTGCTAGCGGGGGCGAAAAACACAGATACGCAGTATTTT. It yields the protein CASSLIVLAGAKNTDTQYF. The V gene is TRBV7-9, the J gene TRBJ2-3, with 10 bases fitting TRBD2. Trimming cost V 2 bases and J 2 bases; bases outside gene matches: 13. The CDR3 is made up of 19 amino acids. The germline V gene encodes CDR1 SEHNR and CDR2 FQNEAQ (reference sequence).

This clonotype has only one observation. The chain has TRBV7-2 and TRBJ2-2, with TRBD1 identical over 11 bases. CDR1 SGHTA and CDR2 FQGNSA come from the germline V gene. This CDR3 has 14 amino acids. V lost 5 bases and J lost 7; bases outside the gene matches: 3. This CDR3 is CASSPDRGRGELFF. The CDR3 nucleotides are TGTGCCAGCAGCCCGGACAGGGGGCGCGGGGAGCTGTTTTTT. Full variable domain (rest looked up from reference TRBV7-2 and TRBJ2-2): GAGVSQSPSNKVTEKGKDVELRCDPISGHTALYWYRQSLGQGLEFLIYFQGNSAPDKSGLPSDRFSAERTGGSVSTLTIQRTQQEDSAVYLCASSPDRGRGELFFGEGSRLTVL.

This clonotype was seen only a few times. This chain connects TRBV7-6 to TRBJ2-5; TRBD2 matches at 8 bases. Trimming removed 1 base from V and 4 bases from J; junction bases left unmatched: 2. CDR1 is SGHVS, CDR2 FNYEAQ, per germline. This CDR3 contains 14 residues. For the CDR3, the DNA is TGTGCCAGCAGCTTAGGCGGGGGGCTAGAGACCCAGTACTTC. Protein product: CASSLGGGLETQYF.

The rearrangement joins TRBV7-9 to TRBJ1-1, with 7 bases fitting TRBD1. The J segment lost 3 bases and the V segment lost 4 bases, leaving 5 bases of the junction unmatched. Germline V gene sequence: CDR1 SEHNR, CDR2 FQNEAQ (reference sequence). CDR3 length: 14 residues. The DNA of the CDR3 is TGTGCCAGCAGCTCATACACAGGGGACACTGAAGCTTTCTTT. Translated, it gives CASSSYTGDTEAFF.

V is TRBV10-3 and J is TRBJ2-2; no clear D. Germline V gives CDR1 ENHRY, CDR2 SYGVKD. This CDR3 is built from 13 residues. Deletions cut 8 bases from V and 1 base from J, with 8 bases between. CDR3 region: CAILRQNTGELFF. The CDR3 DNA reads as TGTGCCATCTTACGACAGAACACCGGGGAGCTGTTTTTT.

This clonotype was picked up a small number of times. The rearrangement joins TRBV9 to TRBJ1-2; a weak D match, TRBD1 (5 bases). CDR3 length equals 12 residues. Trimming stripped 4 bases from V and 8 bases from J, with 12 bases between. Germline-derived CDR1 and CDR2 are SGDLS and YYNGEE. CDR3 residues: CASSTGLWGYTF. In nucleotides, the CDR3 is TGTGCCAGCAGCACGGGACTGTGGGGCTACACCTTC.

This clonotype was seen many times. This chain joins TRBV6-6 and TRBJ2-2; D is undetermined. Per germline, CDR1 MNHNY and CDR2 SVGAGI (reference sequence). The V end lost 5 bases, the J end lost 6 bases, and 4 bases lay between the germline ends. The CDR3 is made up of 11 amino acids. CDR3 sequence (DNA): TGTGCCAGCAGTATTTCCGGGGAGCTGTTTTTT. Translation: CASSISGELFF.

This clonotype was recorded a few times. The chain recombines TRBV6-5 with TRBJ2-1; unclear D gene. The CDR3 length is 13 residues. The V end lost 0 bases, the J end lost 4 bases, and 4 bases lay between the germline ends. In germline, CDR1 is MNHEY, CDR2 SVGAGI. CDR3 nucleotides: TGTGCCAGCAGTTACTCGAGATACAATGAGCAGTTCTTC. Amino acids: CASSYSRYNEQFF.

This chain links TRBV7-9 with TRBJ1-1; D unclear. V dropped 5 bases and J dropped 5 bases, with 21 bases sitting between them. The germline V gene encodes CDR1 SEHNR and CDR2 FQNEAQ (reference sequence). The CDR3 is 16 amino acids. CDR3 in amino acids: CASSLTWIAPGTEAFF. CDR3 DNA: TGTGCCAGCAGCCTCACATGGATCGCCCCGGGGACTGAAGCTTTCTTT. Variable domain in full (rest from reference TRBV7-9 and TRBJ1-1): DTGVSQNPRHKITKRGQNVTFRCDPISEHNRLYWYRQTLGQGPEFLTYFQNEAQLEKSRLLSDRFSAERPKGSFSTLEIQRTEQGDSAMYLCASSLTWIAPGTEAFFGQGTRLTVV.

The rearrangement joins TRBV27 to TRBJ2-3, with D maybe TRBD1 (5 bases). The V end was cut by 5 bases, the J end by 4 bases, with 10 bases between. The CDR3 consists of 13 residues. Germline values: CDR1 MNHEY, CDR2 SMNVEV (reference sequence). CDR3 sequence reads: CASSRQSADTQYF. In nucleotides, the CDR3 is TGTGCCAGCAGTCGACAGAGCGCAGATACGCAGTATTTT.